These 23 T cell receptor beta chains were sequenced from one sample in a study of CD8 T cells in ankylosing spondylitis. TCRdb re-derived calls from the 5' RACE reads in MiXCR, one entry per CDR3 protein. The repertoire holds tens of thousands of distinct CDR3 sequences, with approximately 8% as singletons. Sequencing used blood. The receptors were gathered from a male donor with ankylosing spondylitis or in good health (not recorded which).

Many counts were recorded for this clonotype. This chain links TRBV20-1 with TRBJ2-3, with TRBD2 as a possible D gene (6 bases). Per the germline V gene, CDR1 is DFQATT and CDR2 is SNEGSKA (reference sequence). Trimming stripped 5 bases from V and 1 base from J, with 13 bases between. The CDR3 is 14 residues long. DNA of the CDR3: TGCAGTGCTGCCTGGGGACTTCGCACAGATACGCAGTATTTT. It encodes CSAAWGLRTDTQYF.

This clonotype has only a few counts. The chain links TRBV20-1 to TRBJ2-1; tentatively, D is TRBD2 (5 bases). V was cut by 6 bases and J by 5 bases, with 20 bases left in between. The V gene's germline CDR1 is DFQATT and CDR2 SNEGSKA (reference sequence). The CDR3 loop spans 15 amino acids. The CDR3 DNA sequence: TGCAGTGCACCTCGCCGGGGTATTCGGCACAATGAGCAGTTCTTC. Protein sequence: CSAPRRGIRHNEQFF.

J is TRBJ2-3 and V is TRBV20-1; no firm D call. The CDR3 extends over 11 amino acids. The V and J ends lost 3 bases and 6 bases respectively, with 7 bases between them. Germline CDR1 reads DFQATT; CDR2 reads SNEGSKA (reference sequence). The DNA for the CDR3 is TGCAGTGCTAGCCCTCGGGATACGCAGTATTTT. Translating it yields CSASPRDTQYF.

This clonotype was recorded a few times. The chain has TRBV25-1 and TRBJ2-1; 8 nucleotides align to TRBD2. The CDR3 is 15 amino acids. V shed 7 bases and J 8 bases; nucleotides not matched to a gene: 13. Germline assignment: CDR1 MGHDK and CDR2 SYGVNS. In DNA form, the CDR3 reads TGTGCCAGCACTGCGGGACTAGGGGGTTACGATGAGCAGTTCTTC. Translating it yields CASTAGLGGYDEQFF.

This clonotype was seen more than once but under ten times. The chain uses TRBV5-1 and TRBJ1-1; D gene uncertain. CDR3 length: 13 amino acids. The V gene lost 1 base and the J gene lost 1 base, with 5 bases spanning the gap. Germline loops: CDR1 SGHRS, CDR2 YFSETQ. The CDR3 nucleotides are TGCGCCAGCAGCTTGAGGGAGAACACTGAAGCTTTCTTT. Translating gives CASSLRENTEAFF.

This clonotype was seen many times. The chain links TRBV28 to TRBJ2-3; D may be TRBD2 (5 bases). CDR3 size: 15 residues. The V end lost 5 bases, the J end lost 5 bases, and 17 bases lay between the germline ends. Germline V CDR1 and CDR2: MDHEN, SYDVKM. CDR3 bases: TGTGCCAGCAGTCCGACTACTCCGAGAGAAGATACGCAGTATTTT. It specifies CASSPTTPREDTQYF.

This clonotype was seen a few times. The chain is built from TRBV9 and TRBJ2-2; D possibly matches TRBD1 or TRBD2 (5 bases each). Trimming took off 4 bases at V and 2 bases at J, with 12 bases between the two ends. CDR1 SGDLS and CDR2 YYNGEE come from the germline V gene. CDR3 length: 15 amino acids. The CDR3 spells CASSIGTVNTGELFF. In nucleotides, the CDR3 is TGTGCCAGCAGCATAGGGACGGTTAACACCGGGGAGCTGTTTTTT.

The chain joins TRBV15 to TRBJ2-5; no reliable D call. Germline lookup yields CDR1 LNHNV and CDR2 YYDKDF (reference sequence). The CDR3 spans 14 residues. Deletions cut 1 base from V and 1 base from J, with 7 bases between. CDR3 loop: CATSRGWTQETQYF. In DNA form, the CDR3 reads TGTGCCACCAGCAGAGGGTGGACCCAAGAGACCCAGTACTTC.

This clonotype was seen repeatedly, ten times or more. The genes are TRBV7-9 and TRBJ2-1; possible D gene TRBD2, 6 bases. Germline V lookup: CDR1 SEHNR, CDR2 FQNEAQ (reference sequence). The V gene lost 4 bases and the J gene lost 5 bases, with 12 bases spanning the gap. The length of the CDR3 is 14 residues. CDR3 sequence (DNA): TGTGCCAGCAGCTGGAGGGGAGCGCACAATGAGCAGTTCTTC. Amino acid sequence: CASSWRGAHNEQFF.

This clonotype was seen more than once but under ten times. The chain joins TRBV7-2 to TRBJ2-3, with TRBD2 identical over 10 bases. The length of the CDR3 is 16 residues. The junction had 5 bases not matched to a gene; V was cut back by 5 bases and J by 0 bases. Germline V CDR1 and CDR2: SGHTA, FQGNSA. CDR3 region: CASSTLAGASTDTQYF. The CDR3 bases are TGTGCCAGCAGCACCCTAGCGGGGGCTAGCACAGATACGCAGTATTTT.

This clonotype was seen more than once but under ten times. This CDR3 is CASSLAGARGQPQHF. For the CDR3, the DNA is TGTGCCAGCAGCTTAGCAGGGGCTAGGGGGCAGCCCCAGCATTTT. The chain joins TRBV7-2 to TRBJ1-5; D possibly corresponds to TRBD1 (6 bases). The CDR3 loop spans 15 amino acids. V lost 0 bases, J lost 7 bases, and 13 bases lay in between. Looked up from germline, CDR1 is SGHTA and CDR2 is FQGNSA.

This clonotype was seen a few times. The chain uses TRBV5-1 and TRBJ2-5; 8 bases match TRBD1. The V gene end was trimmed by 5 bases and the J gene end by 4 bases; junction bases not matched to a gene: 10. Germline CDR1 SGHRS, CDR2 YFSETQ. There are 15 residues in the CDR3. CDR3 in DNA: TGCGCCAGCAGTCCACTACCAGGGGGCCCAGAGACCCAGTACTTC. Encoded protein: CASSPLPGGPETQYF.

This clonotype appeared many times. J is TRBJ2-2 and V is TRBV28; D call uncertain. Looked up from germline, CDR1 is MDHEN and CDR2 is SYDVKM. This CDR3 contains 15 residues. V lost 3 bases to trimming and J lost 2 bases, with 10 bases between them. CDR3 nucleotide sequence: TGTGCCAGCAGTTTTCTATCGTCTAACACCGGGGAGCTGTTTTTT. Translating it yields CASSFLSSNTGELFF.

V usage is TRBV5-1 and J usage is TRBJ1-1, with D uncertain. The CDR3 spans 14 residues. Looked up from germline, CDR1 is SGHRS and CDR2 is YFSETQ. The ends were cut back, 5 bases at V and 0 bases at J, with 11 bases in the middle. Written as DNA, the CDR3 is TGCGCCAGCAGTCCCTTAGGGCTGAACACTGAAGCTTTCTTT. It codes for CASSPLGLNTEAFF.

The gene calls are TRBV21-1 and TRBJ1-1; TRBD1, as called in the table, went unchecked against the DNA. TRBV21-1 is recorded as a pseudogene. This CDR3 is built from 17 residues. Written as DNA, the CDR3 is TGTGCCAGCAGCACGAAAAGGGGCGACCAGTTGAACACTGAAGCTTTCTTT. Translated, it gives CASSTKRGDQLNTEAFF.

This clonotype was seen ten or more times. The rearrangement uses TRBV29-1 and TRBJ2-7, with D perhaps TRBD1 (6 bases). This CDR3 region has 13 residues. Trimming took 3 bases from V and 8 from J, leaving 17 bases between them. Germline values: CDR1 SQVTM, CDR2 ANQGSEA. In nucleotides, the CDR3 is TGCAGCGTTGAGACAACAGGGAATCCCCAGCAGTACTTC. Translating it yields CSVETTGNPQQYF.

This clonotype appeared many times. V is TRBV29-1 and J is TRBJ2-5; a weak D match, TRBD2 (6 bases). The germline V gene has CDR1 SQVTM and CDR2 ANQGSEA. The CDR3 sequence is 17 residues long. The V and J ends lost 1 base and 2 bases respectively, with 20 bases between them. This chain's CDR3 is CSVEGRGYQKLQETQYF. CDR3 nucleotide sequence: TGCAGCGTTGAAGGGAGGGGCTACCAAAAATTACAAGAGACCCAGTACTTC.

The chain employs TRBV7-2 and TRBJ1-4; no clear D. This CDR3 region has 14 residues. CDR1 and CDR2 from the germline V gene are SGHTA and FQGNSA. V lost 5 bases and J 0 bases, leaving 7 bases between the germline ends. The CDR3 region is CASSKTPTNEKLFF. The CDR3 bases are TGTGCCAGCAGCAAGACTCCAACTAATGAAAAACTGTTTTTT.

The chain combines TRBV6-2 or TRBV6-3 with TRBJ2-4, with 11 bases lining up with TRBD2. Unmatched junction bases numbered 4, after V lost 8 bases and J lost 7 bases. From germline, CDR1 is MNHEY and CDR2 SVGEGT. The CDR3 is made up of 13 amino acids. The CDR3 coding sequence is TGTGCCAGCCTAGCGGGAGGCGGGAACATTCAGTACTTC. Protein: CASLAGGGNIQYF.

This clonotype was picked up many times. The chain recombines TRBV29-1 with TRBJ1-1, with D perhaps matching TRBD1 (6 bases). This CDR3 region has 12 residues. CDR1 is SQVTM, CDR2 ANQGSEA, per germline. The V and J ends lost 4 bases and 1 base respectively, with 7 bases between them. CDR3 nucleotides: TGCAGCGTTGCAGGGGCGAACACTGAAGCTTTCTTT. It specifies CSVAGANTEAFF.

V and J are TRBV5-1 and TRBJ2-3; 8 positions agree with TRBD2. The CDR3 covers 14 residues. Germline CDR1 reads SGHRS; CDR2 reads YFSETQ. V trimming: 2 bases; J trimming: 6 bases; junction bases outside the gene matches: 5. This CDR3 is CASSLPGGQDTQYF. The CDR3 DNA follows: TGCGCCAGCAGCTTACCGGGGGGGCAGGATACGCAGTATTTT.

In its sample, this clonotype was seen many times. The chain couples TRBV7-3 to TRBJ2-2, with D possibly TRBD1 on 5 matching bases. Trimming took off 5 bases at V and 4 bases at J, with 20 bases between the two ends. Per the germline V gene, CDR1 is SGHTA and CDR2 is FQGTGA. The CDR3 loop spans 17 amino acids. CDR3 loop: CASSPTSRERGTGELFF. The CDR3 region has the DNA TGTGCCAGCAGCCCAACCTCTAGGGAAAGGGGCACCGGGGAGCTGTTTTTT.

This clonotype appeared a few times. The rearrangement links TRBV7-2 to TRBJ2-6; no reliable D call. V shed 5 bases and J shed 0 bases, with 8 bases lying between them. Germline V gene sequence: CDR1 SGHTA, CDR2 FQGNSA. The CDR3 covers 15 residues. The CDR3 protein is CASSAHGSGANVLTF. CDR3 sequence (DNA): TGTGCCAGCAGCGCTCATGGCTCTGGGGCCAACGTCCTGACTTTC.